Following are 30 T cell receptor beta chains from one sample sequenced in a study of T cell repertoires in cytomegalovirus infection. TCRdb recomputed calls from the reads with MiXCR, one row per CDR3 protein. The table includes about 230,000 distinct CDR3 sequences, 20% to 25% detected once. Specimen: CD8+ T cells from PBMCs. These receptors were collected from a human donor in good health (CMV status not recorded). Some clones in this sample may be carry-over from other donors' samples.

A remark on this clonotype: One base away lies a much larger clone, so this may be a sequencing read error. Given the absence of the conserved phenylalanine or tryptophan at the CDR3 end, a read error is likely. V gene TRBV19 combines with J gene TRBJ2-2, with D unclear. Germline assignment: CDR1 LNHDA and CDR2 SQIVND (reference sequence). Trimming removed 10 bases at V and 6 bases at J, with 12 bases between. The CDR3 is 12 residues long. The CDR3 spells CATNGLAGELFY. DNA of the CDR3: TGTGCCACCAATGGGTTGGCCGGGGAGCTGTTTTAT.

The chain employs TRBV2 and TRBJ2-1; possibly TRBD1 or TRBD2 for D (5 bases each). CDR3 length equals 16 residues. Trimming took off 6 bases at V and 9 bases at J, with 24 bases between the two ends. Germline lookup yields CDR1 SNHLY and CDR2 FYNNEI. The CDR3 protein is CASRTGPGSPSGEQFF. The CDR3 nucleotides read TGTGCCAGCAGAACGGGACCTGGCAGTCCGTCTGGTGAGCAGTTCTTC.

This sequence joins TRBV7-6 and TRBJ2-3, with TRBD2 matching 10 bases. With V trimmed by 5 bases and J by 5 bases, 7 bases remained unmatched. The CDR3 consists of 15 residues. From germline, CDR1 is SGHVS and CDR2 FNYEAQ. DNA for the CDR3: TGTGCCAGCAGCGGAAGCGGGGGGGCGGGAGATACGCAGTATTTT. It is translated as CASSGSGGAGDTQYF.

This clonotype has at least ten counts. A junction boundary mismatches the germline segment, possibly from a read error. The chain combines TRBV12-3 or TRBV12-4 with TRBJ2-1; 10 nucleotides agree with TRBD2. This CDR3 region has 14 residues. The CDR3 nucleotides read TGTGCCAGCAGATTAGCGGGGGGATACAATGAGCAGTTCTTC. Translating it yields CASRLAGGYNEQFF.

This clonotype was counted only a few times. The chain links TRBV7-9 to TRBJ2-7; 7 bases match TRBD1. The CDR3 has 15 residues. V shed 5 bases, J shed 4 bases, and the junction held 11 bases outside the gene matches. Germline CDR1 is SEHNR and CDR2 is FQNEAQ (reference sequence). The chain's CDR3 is CASSHPADRVYEQYF. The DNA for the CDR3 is TGTGCCAGCAGCCACCCTGCCGACAGGGTTTACGAGCAGTACTTC. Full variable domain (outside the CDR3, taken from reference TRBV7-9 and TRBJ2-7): DTGVSQNPRHKITKRGQNVTFRCDPISEHNRLYWYRQTLGQGPEFLTYFQNEAQLEKSRLLSDRFSAERPKGSFSTLEIQRTEQGDSAMYLCASSHPADRVYEQYFGPGTRLTVT.

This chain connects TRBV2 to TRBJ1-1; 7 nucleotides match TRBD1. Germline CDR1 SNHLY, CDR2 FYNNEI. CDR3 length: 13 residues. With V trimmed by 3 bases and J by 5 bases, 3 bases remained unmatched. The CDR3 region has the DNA TGTGCCAGCAGTGAGAGGGGGCAAACTGAAGCTTTCTTT. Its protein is CASSERGQTEAFF.

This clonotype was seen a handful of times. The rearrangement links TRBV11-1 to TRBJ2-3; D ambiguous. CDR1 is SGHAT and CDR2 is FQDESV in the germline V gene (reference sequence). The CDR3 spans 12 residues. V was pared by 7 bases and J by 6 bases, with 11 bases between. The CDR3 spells CASIADSDTQYF. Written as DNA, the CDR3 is TGTGCCAGCATCGCAGATTCTGATACGCAGTATTTT.

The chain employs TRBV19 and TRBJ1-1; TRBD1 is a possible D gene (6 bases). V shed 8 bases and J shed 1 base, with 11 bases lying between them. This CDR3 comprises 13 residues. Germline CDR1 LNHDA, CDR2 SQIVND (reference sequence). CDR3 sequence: CASWPGANTEAFF. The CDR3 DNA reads TGTGCCAGTTGGCCGGGGGCGAACACTGAAGCTTTCTTT.

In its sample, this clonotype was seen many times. The CDR3 sequence: CASSLNSGANVLTF. In nucleotides, the CDR3 is TGTGCCAGCAGTCTAAACTCTGGGGCCAACGTCCTGACTTTC. The gene calls are TRBV12-3 or TRBV12-4 and TRBJ2-6, with no clear D. This CDR3 spans 14 amino acids. The ends were cut back, 5 bases at V and 0 bases at J, with 5 bases in the middle.

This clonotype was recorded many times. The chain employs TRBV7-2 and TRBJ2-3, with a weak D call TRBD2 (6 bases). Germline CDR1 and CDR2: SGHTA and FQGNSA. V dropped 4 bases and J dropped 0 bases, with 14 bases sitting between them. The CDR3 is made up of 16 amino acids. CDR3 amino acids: CASSWDWALSTDTQYF. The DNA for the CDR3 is TGTGCCAGCAGCTGGGACTGGGCTCTTAGCACAGATACGCAGTATTTT. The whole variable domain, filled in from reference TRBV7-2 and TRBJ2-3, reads GAGVSQSPSNKVTEKGKDVELRCDPISGHTALYWYRQSLGQGLEFLIYFQGNSAPDKSGLPSDRFSAERTGGSVSTLTIQRTQQEDSAVYLCASSWDWALSTDTQYFGPGTRLTVL.

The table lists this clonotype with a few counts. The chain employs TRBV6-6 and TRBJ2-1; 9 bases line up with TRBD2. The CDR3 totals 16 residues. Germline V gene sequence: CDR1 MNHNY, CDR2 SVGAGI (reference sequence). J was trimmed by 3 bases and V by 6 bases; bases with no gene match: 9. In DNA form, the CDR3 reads TGTGCCAGCAGCACGAGCGGGGGGACCTTCTACAATGAGCAGTTCTTC. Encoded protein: CASSTSGGTFYNEQFF.

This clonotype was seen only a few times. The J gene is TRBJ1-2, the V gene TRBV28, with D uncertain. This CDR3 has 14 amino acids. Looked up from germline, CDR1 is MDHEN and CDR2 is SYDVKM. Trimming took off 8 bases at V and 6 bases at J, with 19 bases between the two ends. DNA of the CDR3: TGTGCCAGCGGCCAAGGTTTTGGCCTCCATGGCTACACCTTC. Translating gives CASGQGFGLHGYTF.

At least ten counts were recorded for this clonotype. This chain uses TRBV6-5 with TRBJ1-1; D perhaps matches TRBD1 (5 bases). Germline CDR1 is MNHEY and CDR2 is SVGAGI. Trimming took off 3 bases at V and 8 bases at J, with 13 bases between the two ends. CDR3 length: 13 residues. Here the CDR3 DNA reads TGTGCCAGCAGTTATGGGTCAGGGCAAGAAGCTTTCTTT. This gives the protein CASSYGSGQEAFF.

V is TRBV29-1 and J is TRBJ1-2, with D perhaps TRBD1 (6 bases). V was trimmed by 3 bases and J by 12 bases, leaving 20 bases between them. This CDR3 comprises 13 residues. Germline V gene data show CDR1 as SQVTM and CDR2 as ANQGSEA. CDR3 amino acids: CSVDFMDSRLNTF. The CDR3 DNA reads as TGCAGCGTTGATTTTATGGACAGCCGACTTAACACCTTC.

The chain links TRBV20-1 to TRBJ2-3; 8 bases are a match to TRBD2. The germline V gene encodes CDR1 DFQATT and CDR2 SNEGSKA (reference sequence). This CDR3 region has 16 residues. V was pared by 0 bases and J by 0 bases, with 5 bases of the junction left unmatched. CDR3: CSARELAGGSTDTQYF. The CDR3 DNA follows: TGCAGTGCTAGAGAGTTGGCGGGGGGTAGCACAGATACGCAGTATTTT.

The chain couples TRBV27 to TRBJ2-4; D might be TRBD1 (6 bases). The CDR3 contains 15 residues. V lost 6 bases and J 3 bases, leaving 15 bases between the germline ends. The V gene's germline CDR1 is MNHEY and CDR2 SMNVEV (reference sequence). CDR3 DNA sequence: TGTGCCAGCAGCCTGAACAGGGACGGCAAAAACATTCAGTACTTC. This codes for CASSLNRDGKNIQYF.

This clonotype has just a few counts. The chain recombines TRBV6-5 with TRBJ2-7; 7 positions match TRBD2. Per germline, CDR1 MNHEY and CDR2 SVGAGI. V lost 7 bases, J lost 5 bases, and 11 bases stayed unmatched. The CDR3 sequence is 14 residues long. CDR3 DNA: TGTGCCAGCACTCAGCTGGGGGGGAACAACGAGCAGTACTTC. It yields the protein CASTQLGGNNEQYF.

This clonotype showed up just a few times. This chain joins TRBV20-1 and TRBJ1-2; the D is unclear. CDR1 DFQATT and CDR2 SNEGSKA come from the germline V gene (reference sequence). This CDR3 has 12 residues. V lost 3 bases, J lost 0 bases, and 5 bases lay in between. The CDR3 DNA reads TGCAGTGCTAGCGGGGCTAACTATGGCTACACCTTC. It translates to CSASGANYGYTF.

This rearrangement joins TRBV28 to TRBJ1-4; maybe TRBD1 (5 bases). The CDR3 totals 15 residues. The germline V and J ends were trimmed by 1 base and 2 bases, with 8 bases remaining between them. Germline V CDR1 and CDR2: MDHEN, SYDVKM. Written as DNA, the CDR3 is TGTGCCAGCAGTTTATCGGCAGGGACTAATGAAAAACTGTTTTTT. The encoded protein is CASSLSAGTNEKLFF. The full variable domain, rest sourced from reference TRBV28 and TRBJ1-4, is DVKVTQSSRYLVKRTGEKVFLECVQDMDHENMFWYRQDPGLGLRLIYFSYDVKMKEKGDIPEGYSVSREKKERFSLILESASTNQTSMYLCASSLSAGTNEKLFFGSGTQLSVL.

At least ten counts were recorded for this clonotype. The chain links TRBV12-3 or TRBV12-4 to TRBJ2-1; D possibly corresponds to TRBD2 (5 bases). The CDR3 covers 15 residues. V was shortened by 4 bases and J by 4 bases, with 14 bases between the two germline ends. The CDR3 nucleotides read TGTGCCAGCAGTTCCGTCGAGGGCAGGTACAATGAGCAGTTCTTC. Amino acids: CASSSVEGRYNEQFF.

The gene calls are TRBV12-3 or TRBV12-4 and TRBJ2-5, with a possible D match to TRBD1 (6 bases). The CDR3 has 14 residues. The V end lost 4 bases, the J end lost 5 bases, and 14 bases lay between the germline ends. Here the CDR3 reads CASSSGTPRETQYF. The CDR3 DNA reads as TGTGCCAGCAGTTCCGGGACACCACGGGAGACCCAGTACTTC.

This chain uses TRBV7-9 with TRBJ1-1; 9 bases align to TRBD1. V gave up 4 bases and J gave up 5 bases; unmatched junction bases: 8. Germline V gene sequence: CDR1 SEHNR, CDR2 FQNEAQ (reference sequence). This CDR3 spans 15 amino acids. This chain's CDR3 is CASSSAQGARTEAFF. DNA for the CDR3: TGTGCCAGCAGCTCCGCACAGGGGGCGCGGACTGAAGCTTTCTTT.

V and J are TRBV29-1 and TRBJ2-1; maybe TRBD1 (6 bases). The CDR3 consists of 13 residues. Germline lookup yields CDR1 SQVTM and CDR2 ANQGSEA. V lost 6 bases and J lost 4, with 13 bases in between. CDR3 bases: TGCAGCGTCTCGGGGACACCTTACAATGAGCAGTTCTTC. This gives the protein CSVSGTPYNEQFF.

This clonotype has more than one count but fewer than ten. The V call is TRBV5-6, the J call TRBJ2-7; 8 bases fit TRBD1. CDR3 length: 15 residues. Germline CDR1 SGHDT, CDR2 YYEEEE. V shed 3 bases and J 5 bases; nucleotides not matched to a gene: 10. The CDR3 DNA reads TGTGCCAGCAGCTCGCGGACAGGGTTGTGGAACGAGCAGTACTTC. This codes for CASSSRTGLWNEQYF.

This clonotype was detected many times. DNA of the CDR3: TGTGCCAGCAGTTTCTACCCTCGTAGGGGCCGGCTACAATCCAATGAGCAGTTCTTC. This translates into CASSFYPRRGRLQSNEQFF. The gene calls are TRBV27 and TRBJ2-1, with TRBD1 as a possible D gene (5 bases). The V gene's germline CDR1 is MNHEY and CDR2 SMNVEV (reference sequence). Between the trimmed V and J ends, which lost 3 bases and 6 bases, there was a span of 27 bases. The CDR3 consists of 19 residues.

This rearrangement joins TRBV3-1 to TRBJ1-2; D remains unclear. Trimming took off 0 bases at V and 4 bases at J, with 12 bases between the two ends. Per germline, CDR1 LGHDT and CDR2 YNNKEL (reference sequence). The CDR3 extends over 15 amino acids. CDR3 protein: CASSQDQYLGYGYTF. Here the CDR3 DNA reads TGTGCCAGCAGCCAAGACCAGTATCTTGGCTATGGCTACACCTTC.

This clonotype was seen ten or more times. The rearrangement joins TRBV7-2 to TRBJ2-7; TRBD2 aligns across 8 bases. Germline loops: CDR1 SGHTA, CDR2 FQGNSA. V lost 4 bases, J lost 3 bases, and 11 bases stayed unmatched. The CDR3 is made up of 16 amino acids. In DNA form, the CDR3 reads TGTGCCAGCAGCTCCACGGGAGGGGCGTCGGGCTACGAGCAGTACTTC. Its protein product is CASSSTGGASGYEQYF. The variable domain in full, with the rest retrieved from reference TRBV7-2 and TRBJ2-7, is GAGVSQSPSNKVTEKGKDVELRCDPISGHTALYWYRQSLGQGLEFLIYFQGNSAPDKSGLPSDRFSAERTGGSVSTLTIQRTQQEDSAVYLCASSSTGGASGYEQYFGPGTRLTVT.

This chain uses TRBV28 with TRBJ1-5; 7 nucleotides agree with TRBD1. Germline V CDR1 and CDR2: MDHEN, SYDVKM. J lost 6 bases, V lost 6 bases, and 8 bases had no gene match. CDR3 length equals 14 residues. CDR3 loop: CASRTTGYGQPQHF. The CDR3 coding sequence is TGTGCCAGCAGAACGACAGGGTACGGTCAGCCCCAGCATTTT.

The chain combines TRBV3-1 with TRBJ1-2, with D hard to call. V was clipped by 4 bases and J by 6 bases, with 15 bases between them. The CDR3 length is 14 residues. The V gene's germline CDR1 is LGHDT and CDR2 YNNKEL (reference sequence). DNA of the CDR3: TGTGCCAGCAGCCCCGCGTCGGGTCTTGATGGCTACACCTTC. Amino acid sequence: CASSPASGLDGYTF.

CDR3 residues: CASSQDRGGQMNEQFF. In DNA, the CDR3 is TGCGCCAGCAGCCAAGATAGAGGCGGACAAATGAATGAGCAGTTCTTC. The V and J genes are TRBV4-1 and TRBJ2-1, with a tentative D call TRBD1 (5 bases). This CDR3 comprises 16 residues. Trimming stripped 0 bases from V and 7 bases from J, with 16 bases between. In germline, CDR1 is MGHRA, CDR2 YSYEKL.